This TCR beta chain comes out of a study of PD-L1 blockade in urothelial cancer. The wider study: Patients' prior chemotherapy regimens numbered 0 to 3. Analyzed time points were 3 weeks (second dose) and 6 weeks after therapy began.

The method was immunoSEQ multiplex PCR; TCRdb's version includes in-frame clones alone and lacks a portion of them. The sample yields approximately 71,000 clones, roughly 91% seen once. CDR3 size: 14 residues. V was cut by 1 base and J by 4 bases, with 10 bases left in between. CDR1 is LGHNA and CDR2 is YNFKEQ in the germline V gene. This clone appeared a few times. The receptor was derived from a man between 60 and 75 years old with urothelial cancer. The J gene is TRBJ1-2, the V gene TRBV4-2; D is unresolved. Sequenced here: PBMCs, sampled around atezolizumab (anti-PD-L1) treatment. CDR3 in amino acids: CASSQGTESYGYTF. DNA of the CDR3: TGTGCCAGCAGCCAAGGAACAGAAAGCTATGGCTACACCTTC.